This T cell receptor beta chain was sequenced in a study of blood T cells in healthy people across ages (dated by TCRdb to 2014 to 2015). Background on the whole study: In model experiments, roughly one uniquely barcoded TCR beta cDNA molecule per two T cells was captured by template switching. Two additional independent replicas of 1 million unique cDNA reads from the same blood draw were analyzed for two donors (one aged 18 to 30 and one aged 80 or older). Using deep sequencing normalized with unique cDNA molecular identifiers, the study measured how TCR beta repertoire diversity changes with age. Donors were grouped into four age groups: young (average roughly 17 years), middle-aged (around 39), aged (about 59) and long-lived (around 80). Results the study describes overall, beyond this receptor: Estimates of total diversity based on one million sequenced T cells were considered lower bounds and underestimates. Compared with the aged group, the long-lived group had more naive CD4+ T cells, fewer expanded clones and increased TCR diversity, suggesting age selection. Observed TCR beta diversity per million T cells fell roughly linearly with age, and a significant reduction was already apparent by age around 44. The percentage of naive T cells measured by flow cytometry correlated strongly with observed TCR beta diversity. Because the CMV infection status of the donors was unknown, age-related changes in expanded clonotypes may potentially have been confounded. Bulk unsorted PBMC profiling prevented conclusive comparison of naive and antigen-experienced compartments.

The approximately 40 donors, aged about 6 to 95 years, were systemically healthy Caucasian individuals from Russia. Each donor gave approximately 9.3 milliliters of peripheral blood, collected into EDTA-treated Vacutainer tubes. PBMCs were isolated by Ficoll-Paque density-gradient centrifugation, with at least 6.5 million obtained per sample. Total RNA was extracted from PBMCs with Trizol reagent, with at least 6 micrograms obtained per sample. For every donor, an aliquot of PBMCs went through flow cytometry to measure the percentages of naive CD45RAhigh/CD27high T cells. Libraries were constructed by 5' RACE. TCRdb records Illumina HiSeq 2500 as the sequencer. A second PCR of about 6 to 11 cycles was run with a J-beta primer mix and a sample-barcoded 5' primer. A unique molecular identifier was introduced onto each TCR beta cDNA molecule by a template-switch 5' adaptor carrying 12 random nucleotides. At least 2.5 million CDR3-containing paired-end reads were obtained from each sample. The Mint cDNA synthesis kit, primed by a TRBC-specific oligonucleotide, was used to synthesize first-strand cDNA from all RNA. After uracil-DNA glycosylase treatment, a first 18-cycle PCR used universal primers M1SS and BC2_uni_R on all cDNA. As for how the authors treated the data: Normalization of each sample was performed by random selection of 1 million high-quality reads, each carrying a distinct molecular identifier. Instead of being binned into consensus sequences, reads that shared molecular identifiers were thrown out. MiTCR, set to a Q25 quality threshold and the strictest error-elimination algorithm, was used for CDR3 identification, clonotype clustering and error correction. Lower-bound total TCR beta diversity was estimated with a nonparametric unseen species model using Euler transformation. TCRdb ran its own pipeline on the public reads, namely fastp trimming at Q25 and MiXCR clone calling, and kept in-frame beta chains. A single entry per CDR3 protein holds the most common genes and DNA from its merged rows. It is TCRdb's table, rather than the study itself, that gives the V and J calls and clone size. This sample has 800,000 to 950,000 distinct CDR3 sequences in its table, and 29% of those were observed once. About 10% of the sample is held by the ten biggest clonotypes.

This clonotype was detected many times. This clone's antigen is unknown. There are no base qualities to consult, and no much larger clone falls within one base. Sequences SGDLS (CDR1) and YYNGEE (CDR2) are obtained from the germline V gene. The CDR3 runs 15 residues from the cysteine to the phenylalanine. Just the 45-base CDR3 DNA is kept, in frame starting at base 1. Trimming takes 3 bases off V and 5 bases off J; junction bases not matched to a gene: 9. The same sample was also used in a study of T cells of mothers and their children. The second investigation adds: Nine systemically healthy Caucasian individuals, comprising three mothers and their six children, were included as donors. cDNA synthesis consumed the entire amount of extracted RNA, loaded at approximately 1.6 ug RNA in each 15 ul reaction. In the second PCR, the M1S primer added sample barcodes and 2-4 random nucleotides. Over 8 million TCR beta CDR3 reads came from each mother, compared with roughly 2.8 million reads from each child. In both related and unrelated pairs, thymic selection shapes the output of TCR recombination in a similar way, with inherited differences having only a minor effect. Related mother-child pairs always showed normalized repertoire overlap that was slightly higher than in unrelated mother-child pairs, though the difference was never significant. With a sensitivity of 90 to 100 clones per million clonotypes, no persistent microchimeric T cell clones were detected. The study used deep NGS to compare TCR beta repertoires of mothers and children, seeking features distinguishing related mother-child pairs from unrelated individuals. The mean age was about 38 +/- 4 years for the mothers and approximately 11 +/- 4 years for the children. After adapter ligation with NEBNext reagents, the libraries were sequenced on Illumina HiSeq 2000 with 100+100 nt paired-end reads. To prevent cross-contamination, the mother and child libraries were prepared one month apart and sequenced in separate runs. Between roughly 500,000 and 2,000,000 distinct TCR beta clonotypes were identified per donor. Naive TCR beta clonotypes were estimated from low-frequency clonotypes matched to each donor's FACS-determined naive share, without sorting.

Sequencing was done on a sample of blood. This receptor was taken from a woman between 40 and 50 years old in good health. The sequence links TRBV9 to TRBJ2-5; 8 of the junction bases match TRBD2. The DNA sequence is as follows: TGTGCCAGCAGCGCGAGCGGGGGCTCGGATGAGACCCAGTACTTC. It translates to CASSASGGSDETQYF.